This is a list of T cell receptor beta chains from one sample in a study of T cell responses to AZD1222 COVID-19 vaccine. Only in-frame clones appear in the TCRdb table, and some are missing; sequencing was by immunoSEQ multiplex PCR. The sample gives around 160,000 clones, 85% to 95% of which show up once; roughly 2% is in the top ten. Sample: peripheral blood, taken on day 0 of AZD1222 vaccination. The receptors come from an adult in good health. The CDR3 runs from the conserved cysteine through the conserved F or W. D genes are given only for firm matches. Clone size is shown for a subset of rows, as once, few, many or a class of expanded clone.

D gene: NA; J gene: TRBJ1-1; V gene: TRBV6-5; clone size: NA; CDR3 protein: CASSYSSVLTTEAFF; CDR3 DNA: TGTGCCAGCAGTTACTCCTCAGTACTTACCACTGAAGCTTTCTTT
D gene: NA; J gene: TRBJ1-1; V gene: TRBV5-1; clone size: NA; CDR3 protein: CASSLEGQNTEAFF; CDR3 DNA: TGCGCCAGCAGCTTGGAAGGACAGAACACTGAAGCTTTCTTT
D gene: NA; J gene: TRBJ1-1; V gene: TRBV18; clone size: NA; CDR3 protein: CASSPREEGLAEAFF; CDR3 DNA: TGTGCCAGCTCACCTCGGGAGGAGGGTTTGGCTGAAGCTTTCTTT
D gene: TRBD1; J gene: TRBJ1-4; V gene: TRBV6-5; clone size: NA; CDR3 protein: CASSHDRGVLFF; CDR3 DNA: TGTGCCAGCAGTCACGACAGGGGAGTCCTGTTTTTT
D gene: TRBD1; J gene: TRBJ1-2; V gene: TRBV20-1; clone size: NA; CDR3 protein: CSASSSPGQHGYTF; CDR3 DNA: TGCAGTGCTAGTAGTTCTCCGGGACAGCATGGCTACACCTTC
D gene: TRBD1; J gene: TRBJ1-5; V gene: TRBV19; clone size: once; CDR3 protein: CASSLDRARQPQHF; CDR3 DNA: TGTGCCAGTAGTTTGGACAGGGCAAGGCAGCCCCAGCATTTT
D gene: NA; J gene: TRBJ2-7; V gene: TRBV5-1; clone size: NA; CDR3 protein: CASSLVVGKEQYF; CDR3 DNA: TGCGCCAGCAGCTTGGTTGTGGGGAAAGAGCAGTACTTC
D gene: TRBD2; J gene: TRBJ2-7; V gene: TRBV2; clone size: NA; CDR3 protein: CASSPQGGKSSYEQYF; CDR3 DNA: TGTGCCAGCAGTCCCCAGGGAGGGAAAAGCTCCTACGAGCAGTACTTC
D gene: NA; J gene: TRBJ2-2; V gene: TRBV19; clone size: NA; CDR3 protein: CASLGTTGELFF; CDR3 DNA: TGTGCCAGTCTGGGGACCACCGGGGAGCTGTTTTTT
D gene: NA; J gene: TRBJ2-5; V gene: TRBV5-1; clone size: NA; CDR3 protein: CASSLAWGAAVPQETQYF; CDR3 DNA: TGCGCCAGCAGCTTGGCCTGGGGAGCGGCCGTACCCCAAGAGACCCAGTACTTC
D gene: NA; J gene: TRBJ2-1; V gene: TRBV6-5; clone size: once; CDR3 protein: CASNGNSYNEQFF; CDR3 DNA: TGTGCCAGCAACGGGAATTCCTACAATGAGCAGTTCTTC
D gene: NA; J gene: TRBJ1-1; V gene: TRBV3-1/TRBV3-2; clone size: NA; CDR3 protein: CASSQAGFTEAFF; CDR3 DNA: TGTGCCAGCAGCCAAGCAGGGTTCACTGAAGCTTTCTTT
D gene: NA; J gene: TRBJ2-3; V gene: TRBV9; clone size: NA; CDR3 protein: CASSVAGSTDTQYF; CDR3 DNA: TGTGCCAGCAGCGTAGCGGGTTCCACAGATACGCAGTATTTT
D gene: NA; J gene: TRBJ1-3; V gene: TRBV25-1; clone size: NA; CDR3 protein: CASSGDNTGNTIYF; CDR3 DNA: TGTGCCAGCAGTGGGGATAATACTGGAAACACCATATATTTT
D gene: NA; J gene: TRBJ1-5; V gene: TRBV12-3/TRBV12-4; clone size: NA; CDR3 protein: CASKRGVDQPQHF; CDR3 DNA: TGTGCCAGCAAACGGGGGGTTGATCAGCCCCAGCATTTT
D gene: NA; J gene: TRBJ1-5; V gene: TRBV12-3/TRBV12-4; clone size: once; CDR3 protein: CASSMTGDQPQHF; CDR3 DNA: TGTGCCAGCAGTATGACGGGGGATCAGCCCCAGCATTTT
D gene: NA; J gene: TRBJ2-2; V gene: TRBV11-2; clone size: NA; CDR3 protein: CASKNLLGPGGELFF; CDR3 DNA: TGTGCCAGCAAAAACCTATTGGGCCCTGGGGGGGAGCTGTTTTTT
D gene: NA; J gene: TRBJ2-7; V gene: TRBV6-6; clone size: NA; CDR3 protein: CASRRQDLSYEQYF; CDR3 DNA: TGTGCCAGCAGAAGACAGGATCTCTCCTACGAGCAGTACTTC
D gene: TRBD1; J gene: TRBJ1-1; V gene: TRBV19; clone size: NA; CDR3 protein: CASSHRGAGNTEAFF; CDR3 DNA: TGTGCCAGTAGCCACAGGGGGGCCGGGAACACTGAAGCTTTCTTT
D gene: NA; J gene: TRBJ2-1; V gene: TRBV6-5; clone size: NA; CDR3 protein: CASRWLRRKDNEQFF; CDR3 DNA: TGTGCCAGCAGATGGCTCCGCCGCAAAGACAATGAGCAGTTCTTC
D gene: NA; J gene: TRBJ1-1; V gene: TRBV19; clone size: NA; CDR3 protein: CASSASGGRTEAFF; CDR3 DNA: TGTGCCAGTAGTGCCTCCGGGGGGAGAACTGAAGCTTTCTTT
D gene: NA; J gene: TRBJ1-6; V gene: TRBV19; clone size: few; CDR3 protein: CASSTQGFDSPLHF; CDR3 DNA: TGTGCCAGTAGTACCCAGGGGTTCGATTCACCCCTCCACTTT
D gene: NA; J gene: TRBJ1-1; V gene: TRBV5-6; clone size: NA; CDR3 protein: CASRKIALLSTEAFF; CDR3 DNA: TGTGCCAGCAGAAAAATTGCTTTATTGAGCACTGAAGCTTTCTTT
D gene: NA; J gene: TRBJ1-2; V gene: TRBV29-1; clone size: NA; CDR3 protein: CSVGSGVPYGYTF; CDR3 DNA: TGCAGCGTTGGGTCAGGGGTGCCTTATGGCTACACCTTC
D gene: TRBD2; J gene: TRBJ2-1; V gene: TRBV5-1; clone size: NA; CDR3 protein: CASSSLAGVAEQFF; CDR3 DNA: TGCGCCAGCAGCTCACTAGCGGGGGTGGCTGAGCAGTTCTTC
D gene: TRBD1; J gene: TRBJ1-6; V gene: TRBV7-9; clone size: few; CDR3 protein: CASSLGQGTSPLHF; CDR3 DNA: TGTGCCAGCAGCTTGGGACAGGGAACTTCACCCCTCCACTTT
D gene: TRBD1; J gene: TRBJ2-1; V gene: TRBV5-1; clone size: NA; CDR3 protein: CASSTGGRGLIEQFF; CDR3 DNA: TGCGCCAGCTCCACCGGGGGCAGGGGGCTAATTGAGCAGTTCTTC
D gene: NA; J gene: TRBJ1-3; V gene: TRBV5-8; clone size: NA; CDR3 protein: CASSLYSGNTIYF; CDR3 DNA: TGTGCCAGCAGCTTGTACTCTGGAAACACCATATATTTT
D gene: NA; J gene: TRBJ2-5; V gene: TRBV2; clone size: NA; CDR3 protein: CASMGLQETQYF; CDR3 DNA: TGTGCCAGCATGGGGCTCCAAGAGACCCAGTACTTC
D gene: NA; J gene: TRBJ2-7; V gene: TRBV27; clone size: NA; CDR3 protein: CASRPLGGSDEQYF; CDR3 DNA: TGTGCCAGCAGGCCGCTTGGGGGAAGTGACGAGCAGTACTTC
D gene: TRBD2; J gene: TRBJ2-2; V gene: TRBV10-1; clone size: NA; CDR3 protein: CASSETPGRAGELFF; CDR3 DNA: TGCGCCAGCAGTGAAACGCCAGGGAGGGCCGGGGAGCTGTTTTTT